The clone carrying this TCR beta chain was seen a few times. The antigen is unknown. These data originate in a study of T-cell reconstitution after alpha-beta-depleted transplantation in children. Study-level results: In patients about two months after transplant, alpha-beta T cells reportedly arose from several hundred expanded graft clones. The main origin of T-cell counts and diversity one year after transplant was newly produced T cells. Surviving recipient T cells and thymic progenitors accounted for the high day-60 TCRbeta diversity observed in some patients.

Unique molecular identifiers were incorporated during preparation of the TCRbeta library. TCRdb reanalysed the PCR reads using MiXCR and keeps one entry per CDR3 protein. The table records 700,000 to 850,000 distinct CDR3 sequences, 16% of them present only once. CDR1 is SGHRS, CDR2 YFSETQ, per germline. The V segment lost 5 bases and the J segment 4 bases; nucleotides outside the gene matches: 15. This CDR3 has 18 residues. The chain recombines TRBV5-1 with TRBJ1-1; 12 nucleotides align to TRBD1. The sample was PBMCs, mostly from graft donor cells, taken 360 days after TCRalphabeta/CD19-depleted stem cell transplant. This TCR derives from a male patient younger than 18 who had a stem cell transplant for acute lymphoblastic leukemia, so the T cells may come from the graft donor. The CDR3 sequence: CASRPKIGTGGGGTEAFF. The CDR3, as DNA: TGCGCCAGCAGACCGAAAATCGGGACAGGGGGCGGTGGCACTGAAGCTTTCTTT.